The table lists the clone carrying this TCR beta chain with a few counts. Authors' methods: Estimates of nucleated cell counts were drawn from the amplification of reference gene primers. The protocol was immunoSEQ multiplex PCR, while the TCRdb copy is restricted to in-frame clones and leaves out a portion. Clone size and V and J calls were adopted from that table, with D and trimming inferred from the DNA. The repertoire has around 200,000 clones, around nine tenths of them found once; the top ten carry around 1.1%. These data come from a study of blood T cell repertoires in COVID-19. For the study at large: Spain, Italy and the United States supplied samples that represented acute and convalescent COVID-19. The cDNA or gDNA used as material had been derived from T cells, B-cell-depleted T cells, or PBMCs.

The CDR3 runs to 13 residues. The V gene's germline CDR1 is LNHDA and CDR2 SQIVND (reference sequence). V lost 5 bases and J lost 7; bases outside the gene matches: 7. The chain uses TRBV19 and TRBJ2-7; TRBD1 aligns across 8 bases. Sequenced sample: peripheral blood. This clonotype was obtained from a man younger than 40 with acute or convalescent COVID-19. CDR3 sequence: CASSLQNRGEQYF. Here the CDR3 DNA reads TGTGCCAGTAGTCTGCAGAACAGGGGGGAGCAGTACTTC. The entire variable domain, with the rest obtained from reference TRBV19 and TRBJ2-7, is as follows: DGGITQSPKYLFRKEGQNVTLSCEQNLNHDAMYWYRQDPGQGLRLIYYSQIVNDFQKGDIAEGYSVSREKKESFPLTVTSAQKNPTAFYLCASSLQNRGEQYFGPGTRLTVT.